This T cell receptor beta chain was captured in a study of T-cell reconstitution after alpha-beta-depleted transplantation in children. General study points: After transplant, at about two months, alpha-beta T cells were reportedly derived from several hundred expanded graft clones. At the one-year point after transplant, T-cell counts and TCRbeta diversity were found to come mostly from T cells that had been newly produced. The high TCRbeta diversity at day 60 in some patients came from surviving recipient T cells and thymic progenitors.

This clonotype was observed at least ten times. Its specificity is unknown. Unique molecular identifiers were incorporated when the TCRbeta library was constructed. TCRdb itself ran the PCR reads through MiXCR, one entry per CDR3 protein. The sample includes about 230,000 distinct CDR3 sequences, under 13% of them seen just once. There are 16 residues in the CDR3. Germline-derived CDR1 and CDR2 are SGHRS and YFSETQ. V gave up 4 bases and J gave up 0 bases, with 14 bases separating them. V is TRBV5-1 and J is TRBJ1-3, with D possibly TRBD1 on 5 matching bases. This specimen consisted of PBMCs, obtained before TCRalphabeta/CD19-depleted stem cell transplant. This sequence was found in a child younger than two with acute myeloid leukemia, due to receive a stem cell transplant. The CDR3: CASSNLQASSGNTIYF. The CDR3 nucleotides are TGCGCCAGCAGCAACTTACAGGCATCCTCTGGAAACACCATATATTTT.